The 14 T cell receptor beta chains below all came from one sample that was sequenced in a study of regulatory T cells in long-lasting Graves disease. Library construction for TCR beta used iRepertoire HTBI primers and Arm-PCR of CDR3 regions. TCRdb recomputed calls from the multiplex PCR reads with MiXCR, one row per CDR3 protein. The sample has about 460,000 distinct CDR3 sequences; about 15% are singletons. Time point denoted: newly diagnosed GD, antithyroid drugs for less than 3 months. PBMC RNA served as the TCR library source. These data were likewise used in another study, on T cells in Graves' hyperthyroidism and ophthalmopathy.

The sample consisted of peripheral blood mononuclear cells (PBMCs), taken at new diagnosis, from a patient treated with antithyroid drugs. The receptors come from a woman aged 45-59 years with Graves disease.

This clonotype was detected many times. J is TRBJ2-5 and V is TRBV27, with TRBD1 as a possible D gene (6 bases). The CDR3 length is 14 residues. The germline V gene has CDR1 MNHEY and CDR2 SMNVEV (reference sequence). The V gene lost 6 bases and the J gene lost 5 bases, with 16 bases spanning the gap. CDR3 sequence: CASRSSSRGETQYF. Here the CDR3 DNA reads TGTGCCAGCAGGTCCTCCTCGAGGGGGGAGACCCAGTACTTC.

The table lists this clonotype with many counts. In nucleotides, the CDR3 is TGTGCCAGCAGCCCTGGACTTGCGGGGGACACAGATACGCAGTATTTT. Its translation: CASSPGLAGDTDTQYF. This rearrangement joins TRBV7-3 to TRBJ2-3, with 7 positions matching TRBD2. CDR3 length: 16 amino acids. Germline V gives CDR1 SGHTA, CDR2 FQGTGA. J lost 2 bases, V lost 5 bases, and 10 bases had no gene match.

This clonotype was observed at least ten times. Sequence at one end of the junction differs from germline and may be a read error. V and J are TRBV11-2 and TRBJ2-7; 7 positions match TRBD1. The CDR3 covers 13 residues. Germline CDR1 SGHAT, CDR2 FQNNGV. The DNA for the CDR3 is TGTGCCAGCAGCACGGACAGGTTCCGTAACCTGGACTTC. The encoded protein is CASSTDRFRNLDF.

This clonotype was observed many times. This chain joins TRBV5-1 and TRBJ2-1; tentatively, D is TRBD1 or TRBD2 (5 bases each). V gave up 3 bases and J gave up 12 bases, with 22 bases separating them. Per the germline V gene, CDR1 is SGHRS and CDR2 is YFSETQ. The CDR3 sequence is 15 residues long. The DNA of the CDR3 is TGCGCCAGCAGCTCAGACACCGGGACCACGGATGGGCAGTTCTTC. Its protein product is CASSSDTGTTDGQFF.

The chain carries TRBV5-1 and TRBJ1-5; 8 bases align to TRBD1. Trimming took 3 bases from V and 6 from J; bases not matched to a gene: 8. CDR1 is SGHRS and CDR2 is YFSETQ in the germline V gene. The CDR3 covers 15 residues. The CDR3, as DNA: TGCGCCAGCAGCTGGGACACAGGGGGAGGTCAGCCCCAGCATTTT. This codes for CASSWDTGGGQPQHF.

This clonotype was detected many times. The rearrangement uses TRBV18 and TRBJ1-5; TRBD1 is a possible D gene (6 bases). This CDR3 has 14 amino acids. The germline V gene encodes CDR1 KGHSH and CDR2 LQKENI. V was clipped by 3 bases and J by 2 bases, with 8 bases between them. Here the CDR3 reads CASSPAGGNQPQHF. CDR3 DNA: TGTGCCAGCTCACCCGCAGGGGGCAATCAGCCCCAGCATTTT.

Many counts were recorded for this clonotype. CDR3 region: CASSLAGGQSDTQYF. CDR3 coding DNA: TGCGCCAGCAGCTTGGCCGGAGGACAGTCAGATACGCAGTATTTT. J is TRBJ2-3 and V is TRBV5-1, with a possible D match to TRBD1 (6 bases). Germline values: CDR1 SGHRS, CDR2 YFSETQ. The CDR3 totals 15 residues. V gave up 0 bases and J gave up 4 bases, with 12 bases separating them.

A note on this clonotype: The junction and the germline gene differ at one end; a read error may be behind it. The J gene is TRBJ2-5, the V gene TRBV7-9, with D unclear. CDR3 size: 14 residues. Germline-derived CDR1 and CDR2 are SEHNR and FQNEAQ (reference sequence). This CDR3 is CTSSLDSRQETQYF. In DNA, the CDR3 is TGTACCAGCAGCTTAGATAGTAGACAAGAGACCCAGTACTTC.

This clonotype was recorded many times. The chain uses TRBV5-6 and TRBJ2-1; 7 bases fit TRBD2. V lost 1 base to trimming and J lost 5 bases; unmatched junction nucleotides: 3. Germline CDR1 SGHDT, CDR2 YYEEEE. CDR3 size: 14 residues. The CDR3 bases are TGTGCCAGCAGCTTGCCAGGGAGGGACAATGAGCAGTTCTTC. Protein product: CASSLPGRDNEQFF. The full variable domain, its missing parts supplied by reference TRBV5-6 and TRBJ2-1, is DAGVTQSPTHLIKTRGQQVTLRCSPKSGHDTVSWYQQALGQGPQFIFQYYEEEERQRGNFPDRFSGHQFPNYSSELNVNALLLGDSALYLCASSLPGRDNEQFFGPGTRLTVL.

The V call is TRBV10-1, the J call TRBJ2-1; 8 nucleotides agree with TRBD2. In germline, CDR1 is WNHNN, CDR2 SYGVQD (reference sequence). The length of the CDR3 is 16 residues. With V trimmed by 2 bases and J by 8 bases, 11 bases remained unmatched. CDR3 residues: CASSETRSGSIDEQFF. The CDR3 coding sequence is TGCGCCAGCAGTGAGACCCGGAGCGGGAGTATCGATGAGCAGTTCTTC.

In the case of this clonotype: This may stem from a read error, because a much larger clone lies one nucleotide away. The chain carries TRBV20-1 and TRBJ2-5; D may match TRBD1 or TRBD2 (6 bases each). The CDR3 spans 13 residues. The germline V gene has CDR1 DFQATT and CDR2 SNEGSKA (reference sequence). DNA for the CDR3: TGCAGTGCTAGAGACGGGGGCCAAGAGGCCCAGTACTTC. Translated, it gives CSARDGGQEAQYF.

The DNA for the CDR3 is TGTGCCTGGAGTGCCCCGGGACAGACTGAAAAACTGTTTTTT. Protein product: CAWSAPGQTEKLFF. V gene TRBV30 combines with J gene TRBJ1-4; TRBD1 matches 7 bases. The length of the CDR3 is 14 residues. Trimming cost V 1 base and J 7 bases; bases outside gene matches: 6. Germline CDR1 reads GTSNPN; CDR2 reads SVGIG (reference sequence).

This clonotype was detected ten times or more. The chain joins TRBV5-1 to TRBJ2-7; 10 bases agree with TRBD1. Trimming removed 0 bases from V and 5 bases from J; junction bases left unmatched: 5. This CDR3 region has 15 residues. The V gene's germline CDR1 is SGHRS and CDR2 YFSETQ. The CDR3 sequence: CASSLAGDRGDEQYF. Written as DNA, the CDR3 is TGCGCCAGCAGCTTGGCCGGGGACAGGGGCGACGAGCAGTACTTC. Full variable domain (rest looked up from reference TRBV5-1 and TRBJ2-7): KAGVTQTPRYLIKTRGQQVTLSCSPISGHRSVSWYQQTPGQGLQFLFEYFSETQRNKGNFPGRFSGRQFSNSRSEMNVSTLELGDSALYLCASSLAGDRGDEQYFGPGTRLTVT.

This clonotype was counted a few times. The chain employs TRBV7-2 and TRBJ1-2, with D unresolved. The ends were cut back, 5 bases at V and 4 bases at J, with 8 bases in the middle. The CDR3 sequence is 12 residues long. Germline lookup yields CDR1 SGHTA and CDR2 FQGNSA. The CDR3 here is CASSPYSYGYTF. DNA of the CDR3: TGTGCCAGCAGCCCATACAGCTATGGCTACACCTTC.